Shown below are 16 T cell receptor beta chains from a single sample sequenced in a study of cytomegalovirus exposure and HLA in healthy donors (dated by TCRdb to 2016 to 2017). The library was generated by the immunoSEQ multiplex PCR assay. For the multiplex PCR, a mixture combining 60 forward primers for TCR Vbeta segments and 13 reverse primers for TCR Jbeta segments was used. Not all clones reach the TCRdb copy of this immuneACCESS table, which keeps in-frame sequences only. Checked studies attribute under half of the gap to unresolved V genes and leave the rest unexplained. This sample comprises tens of thousands of clones, about 75% of them detected only once. Roughly 2.2% of the sample lies in the top ten. Sequenced sample: PBMCs. These receptor sequences come from a middle-aged man in good health and CMV-seronegative.

This rearrangement joins TRBV5-1 to TRBJ2-3, with TRBD2 identical over 10 bases. Germline V gives CDR1 SGHRS, CDR2 YFSETQ. This CDR3 is 16 amino acids long. Trimming removed 1 base from V and 3 bases from J; junction bases left unmatched: 5. The CDR3, as DNA: TGCGCCAGCAGCTTGCAGGGACTAGCGTTTACAGATACGCAGTATTTT. Protein sequence: CASSLQGLAFTDTQYF.

The chain carries TRBV5-1 and TRBJ2-7, with 11 bases identical to TRBD1. V was clipped by 4 bases and J by 4 bases; unmatched bases: 16. From germline, CDR1 is SGHRS and CDR2 YFSETQ. This CDR3 spans 18 amino acids. Written as DNA, the CDR3 is TGCGCCAGCAGCCCCGCCCGGACAGGGGGCGTCGGGGGATACGAGCAGTACTTC. Translation: CASSPARTGGVGGYEQYF. The full variable domain, in which reference TRBV5-1 and TRBJ2-7 provide the parts outside the CDR3, is KAGVTQTPRYLIKTRGQQVTLSCSPISGHRSVSWYQQTPGQGLQFLFEYFSETQRNKGNFPGRFSGRQFSNSRSEMNVSTLELGDSALYLCASSPARTGGVGGYEQYFGPGTRLTVT.

This chain links TRBV28 with TRBJ2-7; 8 bases are a match to TRBD2. After removal of 7 bases from V and 3 bases from J, the junction contained 8 bases not matched to a gene. The CDR3 covers 14 residues. Looked up from germline, CDR1 is MDHEN and CDR2 is SYDVKM. CDR3 DNA sequence: TGTGCCAGCAAGGTCGGACTAGCAGTCTACGAGCAGTACTTC. It yields the protein CASKVGLAVYEQYF.

The gene calls are TRBV11-3 and TRBJ1-4; no definite D call. Trimming cost V 5 bases and J 2 bases, with 12 bases left between them. CDR3 size: 15 residues. Germline CDR1 and CDR2: SGHNT and YENEEA. CDR3 nucleotide sequence: TGTGCCAGCAGCCCCGGTCGGGTCACTAATGAAAAACTGTTTTTT. Its protein is CASSPGRVTNEKLFF.

V and J are TRBV9 and TRBJ1-2, with 9 bases lining up with TRBD1. V gave up 4 bases and J gave up 2 bases; unmatched junction bases: 3. CDR1 is SGDLS, CDR2 YYNGEE, per germline. The length of the CDR3 is 14 residues. CDR3 bases: TGTGCCAGCAGCATTGGGACAGGGAACTATGGCTACACCTTC. Amino acids: CASSIGTGNYGYTF.

This clone came up a few times. The V and J genes are TRBV9 and TRBJ1-1; no clear D gene. V was trimmed by 0 bases and J by 3 bases, leaving 6 bases between them. The CDR3 runs to 13 residues. Germline V gene sequence: CDR1 SGDLS, CDR2 YYNGEE. The CDR3 DNA reads as TGTGCCAGCAGCGTAGCCGGAGACACTGAAGCTTTCTTT. It encodes CASSVAGDTEAFF. Supplemented by reference TRBV9 and TRBJ1-1, the full variable domain reads DSGVTQTPKHLITATGQRVTLRCSPRSGDLSVYWYQQSLDQGLQFLIQYYNGEERAKGNILERFSAQQFPDLHSELNLSSLELGDSALYFCASSVAGDTEAFFGQGTRLTVV.

The chain links TRBV6-5 to TRBJ1-3, with D tentatively TRBD1 (5 bases). This CDR3 region has 15 residues. The V and J ends lost 6 bases and 0 bases respectively, with 12 bases between them. Germline loops: CDR1 MNHEY, CDR2 SVGAGI. CDR3 sequence (DNA): TGTGCCAGCAGGCCCGACAGATTCTCTGGAAACACCATATATTTT. It codes for CASRPDRFSGNTIYF.

The genes are TRBV4-2 and TRBJ2-2; D is uncertain. Germline V gives CDR1 LGHNA, CDR2 YNFKEQ. CDR3 length equals 15 residues. The ends were cut back, 5 bases at V and 0 bases at J, with 10 bases in the middle. CDR3 protein: CASSEWLSNTGELFF. Here the CDR3 DNA reads TGTGCCAGCAGCGAATGGCTTTCGAACACCGGGGAGCTGTTTTTT.

The chain has TRBV28 and TRBJ1-5; D not certain. The germline V gene encodes CDR1 MDHEN and CDR2 SYDVKM. The CDR3 spans 14 residues. V gave up 2 bases and J gave up 3 bases, with 8 bases separating them. This CDR3 reads CASSLGQNNQPQHF. The CDR3 nucleotides are TGTGCCAGCAGTTTAGGGCAGAACAATCAGCCCCAGCATTTT.

V and J are TRBV5-8 and TRBJ1-2, with D hard to call. The length of the CDR3 is 14 residues. The germline gives CDR1 SGHTS, CDR2 YDEGEE. V lost 0 bases and J lost 4, with 10 bases in between. This CDR3 is CASSLGAPAYGYTF. Written as DNA, the CDR3 is TGTGCCAGCAGCTTGGGGGCGCCAGCCTATGGCTACACCTTC.

The chain joins TRBV18 to TRBJ2-7, with a possible D match to TRBD1 (6 bases). Trimming stripped 2 bases from V and 3 bases from J, with 17 bases between. Germline CDR1 and CDR2: KGHSH and LQKENI. The CDR3 contains 16 residues. The CDR3 here is CASSPIGQSVFYEQYF. The DNA for the CDR3 is TGTGCCAGCTCACCAATCGGACAGTCAGTTTTCTACGAGCAGTACTTC.

The V call is TRBV7-9, the J call TRBJ1-4; no definite D call. Per germline, CDR1 SEHNR and CDR2 FQNEAQ (reference sequence). Trimming took off 5 bases at V and 5 bases at J, with 9 bases between the two ends. The CDR3 consists of 13 residues. The CDR3 sequence is CASSRNQNEKLFF. Written as DNA, the CDR3 is TGTGCCAGCAGCCGAAACCAGAATGAAAAACTGTTTTTT.

The V and J genes are TRBV19 and TRBJ1-1, with D perhaps TRBD1 (5 bases). CDR3 length: 11 amino acids. Trimming removed 10 bases at V and 7 bases at J, with 13 bases between. The germline CDR1 and CDR2 sequences are LNHDA and SQIVND (reference sequence). CDR3 amino acids: CATKGGVEAFF. CDR3 DNA: TGTGCCACCAAGGGAGGGGTTGAAGCTTTCTTT.

This clone was observed once. The chain has TRBV29-1 and TRBJ2-7; 13 nucleotides line up with TRBD2. Trimming at V came to 5 bases and at J to 5 bases, leaving 9 bases not matched to a gene. CDR3 size: 15 residues. CDR1 SQVTM and CDR2 ANQGSEA come from the germline V gene. CDR3 in DNA: TGCAGCGTTTCCGGGACTAGCGGGAAATACCACGAGCAGTACTTC. Translation: CSVSGTSGKYHEQYF.

The rearrangement uses TRBV9 and TRBJ1-4; 8 nucleotides line up with TRBD1. The CDR3 covers 14 residues. V shed 7 bases and J 6 bases; nucleotides not matched to a gene: 8. Per germline, CDR1 SGDLS and CDR2 YYNGEE. CDR3 DNA sequence: TGTGCCAGCGGACAGGGTGCCATTTATGAAAAACTGTTTTTT. Amino acid sequence: CASGQGAIYEKLFF.

V is TRBV10-3 and J is TRBJ2-3; 7 bases are shared with TRBD1. The trim removed 6 bases at V and 4 bases at J, leaving 7 bases unmatched. In germline, CDR1 is ENHRY, CDR2 SYGVKD. This CDR3 is 14 amino acids long. CDR3 nucleotide sequence: TGTGCCATCAGCCTGACAGGGATGGCAGATACGCAGTATTTT. Translation: CAISLTGMADTQYF.